The present T cell receptor (beta chain) was sequenced within a study of T cell responses to AZD1222 COVID-19 vaccine (dated by TCRdb to about 2021). About the investigation overall: A total of 233 trial participants underwent TCR sequencing, of whom 207 received two doses of AZD1222 and 26 received two doses of the MenACWY control vaccine. Trial participants were enrolled into age subgroups of 18-55, 56-69 and 70-plus years, which contained approximately 150, 30 and 60 TCR-sequenced participants, respectively.

Interpreted using the paper, the time point label stands for: baseline before first vaccination. Read against the paper, the sample's treatment or condition label means: meningococcal conjugate vaccine given as trial control. Vaccinee samples were obtained from the UK trials COV001 and COV002, which included a single-blind randomized controlled phase 2/3 trial of AZD1222 (ChAdOx1 nCoV-19) in healthy adults. For TCRbeta chain sequencing, PBMC samples from trial participants were taken at day 0 and at day 28 after the second dose. Findings and caveats that apply to the study as a whole: Conclusions about previously exposed vaccinees were limited because only a handful of AZD1222 recipients were SARS-CoV-2 seropositive at baseline. Reportedly, close to half of the unique spike-specific TCRs recognized epitopes lying outside the regions that are mutated in the B.1.351 and B.1.1.7 variants. After two AZD1222 doses, both the breadth and the depth of spike-specific TCRs were significantly higher than at day 0 and than in MenACWY recipients. In the small 56-69-year group, the increase in depth fell short of significance, most likely because of low power. Participants were mostly white British, with more females than males. The authors suggested clonal diversity may have been underestimated. CD4 TCRs associated with the vaccine covered the entire spike protein, and the dominant responses were in regions 160-218 and 743-854. Because no samples from the day 14 peak response were available, repertoires could be characterized only after the peak T cell response.

This clone showed up just once. Its antigen specificity is not known. Base qualities are not provided; no much larger clone lies one nucleotide away. The CDR3 regions of human TCRbeta chains were analyzed by immunosequencing. Concerning the study's data processing: TCRs in the repertoires were matched against a reference library of SARS-CoV-2-specific TCRs that had been generated with the MIRA antigen-specificity platform. Breadth was defined as the fraction of unique TCRs that were SARS-CoV-2-associated, and depth was defined as the fraction of total T cells that were SARS-CoV-2-associated. Each spike-specific TCR was assigned to its reactive spike region and to a CD4 or CD8 class using the MIRA data. Log10-transformed breadth and depth values were compared by one-way ANOVA with Sidak's multiple comparisons tests. Entries here come from immuneACCESS through TCRdb and include only in-frame sequences with V and J called. Some clones fail to appear in such tables; in the studies checked, an unresolved V gene covers under half of the shortfall, and the cause of the remainder is unknown. V and J calls and clone size are as listed in that table; D and trimming were resolved from the DNA. A total of about 86,000 clones appear in this sample, almost 90% of them only once. The top ten hold over 9% of the sample.

This clonotype was sampled from an adult in good health. This sample comprised peripheral blood, obtained on day 0 of MenACWY control vaccination.

The CDR3 region reads CASSQGLDTEAFF. The sequence in DNA is TGTGCCAGCAGCCAGGGTCTGGACACTGAAGCTTTCTTT. The sequence links TRBV11-3 to TRBJ1-1; a tentative D match to TRBD1 spans 5 bases. Taken from cysteine to phenylalanine, the CDR3 has 13 residues. Only CDR3 DNA remains: 39 bases, in frame from the first base. The V and J ends are trimmed by 5 bases and 3 bases, leaving 10 bases between them. Reading the germline V gene gives CDR1 SGHNT and CDR2 YENEEA.